Listed below are T cell receptor beta chains from one sample, sequenced in a study of T cells in localized non-small cell lung cancer. The assay was immunoSEQ multiplex PCR, and TCRdb's table has in-frame clones only and misses some. The data hold around 1,500 clones, with approximately 21% observed a single time. This material consisted of lung tumor tissue, taken before any cancer treatment. These receptors came from a male donor older than 55 with stage I lung adenocarcinoma. Both conserved end residues are part of each CDR3. The D gene is left open where the match is weak. Size values are once, few and many counts, or a class for expanded clones, and some rows have none.

v_call: TRBV9; d_call: TRBD2; clone_size: medium-sized; j_call: TRBJ2-7; cdr3_length: 16; cdr3_aa: CASSTRLAGMTYEQYF; cdr3_nt: TGTGCCAGCAGCACCCGACTAGCGGGAATGACCTACGAGCAGTACTTC
v_call: TRBV29-1; d_call: TRBD1; clone_size: -; j_call: TRBJ1-1; cdr3_length: 13; cdr3_aa: CSVFRDRGTEAFF; cdr3_nt: TGCAGCGTATTCCGGGACAGGGGGACTGAAGCTTTCTTT
v_call: TRBV5-1; d_call: TRBD2; clone_size: -; j_call: TRBJ2-1; cdr3_length: 17; cdr3_aa: CASSLSGTSGAHNEQFF; cdr3_nt: TGCGCCAGCAGCCTATCTGGGACTAGCGGGGCCCACAATGAGCAGTTCTTC
v_call: TRBV5-1; d_call: -; clone_size: once; j_call: TRBJ1-4; cdr3_length: 18; cdr3_aa: CASSPLHMGGGTNEKLFF; cdr3_nt: TGCGCCAGCAGTCCCCTCCATATGGGAGGAGGAACTAATGAAAAACTGTTTTTT
v_call: TRBV14; d_call: TRBD2; clone_size: -; j_call: TRBJ2-3; cdr3_length: 18; cdr3_aa: CASSLTSGIKMVTDTQYF; cdr3_nt: TGTGCCAGCAGCCTAACTAGCGGGATTAAGATGGTCACAGATACGCAGTATTTT
v_call: TRBV28; d_call: -; clone_size: few; j_call: TRBJ1-2; cdr3_length: 16; cdr3_aa: CASSFSFGVRGYGYTF; cdr3_nt: TGTGCCAGCAGTTTTTCTTTCGGGGTGAGAGGCTATGGCTACACCTTC
v_call: TRBV19; d_call: -; clone_size: -; j_call: TRBJ1-5; cdr3_length: 13; cdr3_aa: CASSIIPGFAQHF; cdr3_nt: TGTGCCAGTAGTATTATTCCCGGCTTCGCCCAGCATTTT
v_call: TRBV6-8; d_call: -; clone_size: few; j_call: TRBJ1-1; cdr3_length: 14; cdr3_aa: CASVSVRGGTEAFF; cdr3_nt: TGTGCCAGCGTAAGTGTACGGGGAGGGACTGAAGCTTTCTTT
v_call: TRBV19; d_call: -; clone_size: -; j_call: TRBJ2-2; cdr3_length: 17; cdr3_aa: CASSIGNRRDHTGELFF; cdr3_nt: TGTGCCAGTAGTATAGGTAATCGGCGGGATCACACCGGGGAGCTGTTTTTT
v_call: TRBV5-1; d_call: -; clone_size: few; j_call: TRBJ2-6; cdr3_length: 15; cdr3_aa: CASSFGVSGANVLTF; cdr3_nt: TGCGCCAGCAGCTTTGGGGTCTCTGGGGCCAACGTCCTGACTTTC
v_call: TRBV9; d_call: -; clone_size: few; j_call: TRBJ1-5; cdr3_length: 16; cdr3_aa: CASSGSVFSSNQPQHF; cdr3_nt: TGTGCCAGCAGTGGATCAGTTTTTTCTAGCAATCAGCCCCAGCATTTT
v_call: TRBV9; d_call: -; clone_size: few; j_call: TRBJ2-3; cdr3_length: 13; cdr3_aa: CASSVGPGDTQYF; cdr3_nt: TGTGCCAGCAGCGTTGGTCCGGGGGATACGCAGTATTTT
v_call: TRBV11-3; d_call: TRBD1; clone_size: -; j_call: TRBJ2-1; cdr3_length: 15; cdr3_aa: CASSKHQGADNEQFF; cdr3_nt: TGTGCCAGCAGCAAGCACCAGGGGGCTGACAATGAGCAGTTCTTC
v_call: TRBV6-8; d_call: TRBD2; clone_size: large; j_call: TRBJ2-5; cdr3_length: 16; cdr3_aa: CASSGATSGKQETQYF; cdr3_nt: TGTGCCAGCAGTGGAGCGACTAGCGGAAAACAAGAGACCCAGTACTTC
v_call: TRBV19; d_call: TRBD1; clone_size: -; j_call: TRBJ1-5; cdr3_length: 13; cdr3_aa: CASNRGISQPQHF; cdr3_nt: TGTGCCTCCAACAGGGGGATTAGTCAGCCCCAGCATTTT
v_call: TRBV11-3; d_call: TRBD2; clone_size: -; j_call: TRBJ2-2; cdr3_length: 15; cdr3_aa: CASSLASGSPGELFF; cdr3_nt: TGTGCCAGCAGCTTGGCTAGCGGGAGCCCCGGGGAGCTGTTTTTT
v_call: TRBV6-8; d_call: TRBD2; clone_size: few; j_call: TRBJ2-3; cdr3_length: 15; cdr3_aa: CASSPGDYLTDTQYF; cdr3_nt: TGTGCCAGCAGTCCCGGGGACTACCTCACAGATACGCAGTATTTT
v_call: TRBV6-8; d_call: TRBD1; clone_size: few; j_call: TRBJ2-1; cdr3_length: 17; cdr3_aa: CAIGSKAGGNLNSEQFF; cdr3_nt: TGTGCCATCGGTTCCAAGGCAGGGGGCAACTTAAACTCTGAGCAGTTCTTC
v_call: TRBV11-3; d_call: TRBD2; clone_size: medium-sized; j_call: TRBJ2-3; cdr3_length: 17; cdr3_aa: CASSDGGRAIGTDTQYF; cdr3_nt: TGTGCCAGCAGCGATGGCGGGAGGGCTATAGGCACAGATACGCAGTATTTT
v_call: TRBV11-3; d_call: TRBD1; clone_size: -; j_call: TRBJ2-4; cdr3_length: 14; cdr3_aa: CASSFTGTANIQYF; cdr3_nt: TGTGCCAGCAGCTTCACCGGGACAGCAAACATTCAGTACTTC
v_call: TRBV9; d_call: -; clone_size: -; j_call: TRBJ2-3; cdr3_length: 14; cdr3_aa: CASSVDSSTDTQYF; cdr3_nt: TGTGCCAGCAGCGTCGACAGCAGCACAGATACGCAGTATTTT
v_call: TRBV29-1; d_call: TRBD2; clone_size: -; j_call: TRBJ2-2; cdr3_length: 17; cdr3_aa: CSVEGLAGGVGTGELFF; cdr3_nt: TGCAGCGTTGAGGGGCTAGCGGGAGGTGTGGGGACCGGGGAGCTGTTTTTT
v_call: TRBV9; d_call: -; clone_size: -; j_call: TRBJ2-3; cdr3_length: 15; cdr3_aa: CASSRQPRRADTQYF; cdr3_nt: TGTGCCAGCAGCCGCCAACCCCGGAGGGCAGATACGCAGTATTTT
v_call: TRBV28; d_call: -; clone_size: -; j_call: TRBJ1-2; cdr3_length: 18; cdr3_aa: CASSLPGGSGILNYGYTF; cdr3_nt: TGTGCCAGCAGTTTGCCGGGGGGATCCGGGATCCTTAACTATGGCTACACCTTC
v_call: TRBV11-3; d_call: -; clone_size: -; j_call: TRBJ2-2; cdr3_length: 18; cdr3_aa: CASSLSQPGPWDTGELFF; cdr3_nt: TGTGCCAGCAGCCTATCACAACCGGGACCGTGGGACACCGGGGAGCTGTTTTTT
v_call: TRBV9; d_call: TRBD2; clone_size: few; j_call: TRBJ2-1; cdr3_length: 15; cdr3_aa: CASSVQASGYNEQFF; cdr3_nt: TGTGCCAGCAGCGTTCAGGCTAGCGGGTACAATGAGCAGTTCTTC
v_call: TRBV9; d_call: TRBD2; clone_size: -; j_call: TRBJ2-7; cdr3_length: 16; cdr3_aa: CASSDETSGRTYEQYF; cdr3_nt: TGTGCCAGCAGTGACGAGACTAGCGGGAGGACCTACGAGCAGTACTTC
v_call: TRBV11-3; d_call: -; clone_size: -; j_call: TRBJ2-3; cdr3_length: 16; cdr3_aa: CASSPDSPGVGDTQYF; cdr3_nt: TGTGCCAGCAGCCCCGACAGCCCTGGAGTTGGGGATACGCAGTATTTT
v_call: TRBV11-3; d_call: TRBD1; clone_size: few; j_call: TRBJ2-3; cdr3_length: 14; cdr3_aa: CASSSQGLTDTQYF; cdr3_nt: TGTGCCAGCAGCTCACAGGGGCTCACAGATACGCAGTATTTT
v_call: TRBV5-1; d_call: -; clone_size: -; j_call: TRBJ1-1; cdr3_length: 15; cdr3_aa: CASSSGDGVNTEAFF; cdr3_nt: TGCGCCAGCAGCTCGGGGGACGGTGTGAACACTGAAGCTTTCTTT
v_call: TRBV6-8; d_call: -; clone_size: -; j_call: TRBJ1-3; cdr3_length: 15; cdr3_aa: CASRMTGAGGNTIYF; cdr3_nt: TGTGCCAGCAGGATGACAGGAGCTGGTGGAAACACCATATATTTT
v_call: TRBV6-8; d_call: TRBD1; clone_size: few; j_call: TRBJ2-7; cdr3_length: 15; cdr3_aa: CASSAQTGADYEQYF; cdr3_nt: TGTGCCAGCAGTGCGCAAACAGGGGCGGACTACGAGCAGTACTTC
v_call: TRBV28; d_call: TRBD1; clone_size: medium-sized; j_call: TRBJ1-5; cdr3_length: 17; cdr3_aa: CASSLLPGGEGYQPQHF; cdr3_nt: TGTGCCAGCAGTTTGCTCCCAGGGGGCGAAGGTTATCAGCCCCAGCATTTT
v_call: TRBV7-2; d_call: -; clone_size: -; j_call: TRBJ2-5; cdr3_length: 17; cdr3_aa: CASSPWRTPRGQETQYF; cdr3_nt: TGTGCCAGCAGCCCATGGAGGACGCCTAGGGGCCAAGAGACCCAGTACTTC
v_call: TRBV9; d_call: -; clone_size: large; j_call: TRBJ1-5; cdr3_length: 15; cdr3_aa: CASSVESDSNQPQHF; cdr3_nt: TGTGCCAGCAGCGTAGAGTCTGATAGCAATCAGCCCCAGCATTTT
v_call: TRBV11-3; d_call: -; clone_size: -; j_call: TRBJ1-4; cdr3_length: 18; cdr3_aa: CASSALLAPAGVNEKLFF; cdr3_nt: TGTGCCAGCAGCGCCCTCTTGGCTCCCGCGGGTGTGAATGAAAAACTGTTTTTT
v_call: TRBV15; d_call: -; clone_size: few; j_call: TRBJ2-7; cdr3_length: 16; cdr3_aa: CATSRDSRDKDHEQYF; cdr3_nt: TGTGCCACCAGCAGAGATTCGCGGGATAAAGACCACGAGCAGTACTTC
v_call: TRBV6-8; d_call: TRBD1; clone_size: -; j_call: TRBJ1-2; cdr3_length: 15; cdr3_aa: CASSLTGGTNYGYTF; cdr3_nt: TGTGCCAGCAGTTTAACAGGGGGCACTAACTATGGCTACACCTTC
v_call: TRBV9; d_call: TRBD1; clone_size: -; j_call: TRBJ1-2; cdr3_length: 15; cdr3_aa: CASSLGTVDLYGYTF; cdr3_nt: TGTGCCAGCAGCCTGGGGACAGTTGACCTCTATGGCTACACCTTC
v_call: TRBV11-3; d_call: -; clone_size: medium-sized; j_call: TRBJ2-3; cdr3_length: 15; cdr3_aa: CASSAVGKGPDTQYF; cdr3_nt: TGTGCCAGCAGCGCCGTCGGGAAGGGACCAGATACGCAGTATTTT
v_call: TRBV6-8; d_call: -; clone_size: -; j_call: TRBJ2-7; cdr3_length: 15; cdr3_aa: CASSLFATTSYEQYF; cdr3_nt: TGTGCCAGCAGTTTATTCGCGACAACGAGCTACGAGCAGTACTTC
v_call: TRBV6-8; d_call: TRBD2; clone_size: large; j_call: TRBJ2-1; cdr3_length: 19; cdr3_aa: CASSPRTSGRPSSYNEQFF; cdr3_nt: TGTGCCAGCAGTCCCCGGACTAGCGGGAGGCCTAGCTCCTACAATGAGCAGTTCTTC
v_call: TRBV18; d_call: TRBD2; clone_size: -; j_call: TRBJ2-7; cdr3_length: 13; cdr3_aa: CASSPPSGYEQYF; cdr3_nt: TGTGCCAGCTCACCACCTAGCGGGTACGAGCAGTACTTC
v_call: TRBV1; d_call: -; clone_size: medium-sized; j_call: TRBJ2-4; cdr3_length: 15; cdr3_aa: CASSQDGVRQNIQYF; cdr3_nt: TGCGCCAGCAGCCAAGATGGGGTTCGCCAAAACATTCAGTACTTC
v_call: TRBV11-3; d_call: -; clone_size: medium-sized; j_call: TRBJ2-7; cdr3_length: 16; cdr3_aa: CASSLRGQGASYEQYF; cdr3_nt: TGTGCCAGCAGCTTACGTGGGCAGGGCGCATCCTACGAGCAGTACTTC
v_call: TRBV18; d_call: -; clone_size: -; j_call: TRBJ2-7; cdr3_length: 15; cdr3_aa: CASSPPAPESYEQYF; cdr3_nt: TGTGCCAGCTCACCACCGGCTCCTGAATCCTACGAGCAGTACTTC
v_call: TRBV9; d_call: TRBD2; clone_size: -; j_call: TRBJ2-3; cdr3_length: 15; cdr3_aa: CASSGLLAGGDTQYF; cdr3_nt: TGTGCCAGCAGCGGGTTACTAGCGGGTGGGGATACGCAGTATTTT
v_call: TRBV25-1; d_call: -; clone_size: -; j_call: TRBJ1-5; cdr3_length: 14; cdr3_aa: CASSERNSNQPQHF; cdr3_nt: TGTGCCAGCAGTGAAAGGAATAGCAATCAGCCCCAGCATTTT
v_call: TRBV6-8; d_call: TRBD1; clone_size: -; j_call: TRBJ2-7; cdr3_length: 15; cdr3_aa: CASSDSGTASYEQYF; cdr3_nt: TGTGCCAGCAGTGACTCCGGGACAGCCTCCTACGAGCAGTACTTC
v_call: TRBV18; d_call: TRBD2; clone_size: -; j_call: TRBJ2-3; cdr3_length: 14; cdr3_aa: CASSPVAGADTQYF; cdr3_nt: TGTGCCAGCTCACCAGTAGCGGGAGCAGATACGCAGTATTTT
v_call: TRBV25-1; d_call: TRBD1; clone_size: few; j_call: TRBJ1-4; cdr3_length: 15; cdr3_aa: CASSRRTGRYEKLFF; cdr3_nt: TGTGCCAGCAGCCGCCGGACAGGGCGATATGAAAAACTGTTTTTT
v_call: TRBV11-3; d_call: TRBD1; clone_size: -; j_call: TRBJ2-7; cdr3_length: 14; cdr3_aa: CASSLTGVTYEQYF; cdr3_nt: TGTGCCAGCAGCTTAACAGGGGTAACCTACGAGCAGTACTTC
v_call: TRBV11-3; d_call: -; clone_size: -; j_call: TRBJ2-1; cdr3_length: 14; cdr3_aa: CASSLGTPYNEQFF; cdr3_nt: TGTGCCAGCAGCTTGGGGACTCCATACAATGAGCAGTTCTTC
v_call: TRBV9; d_call: -; clone_size: medium-sized; j_call: TRBJ1-4; cdr3_length: 15; cdr3_aa: CASSPFMATNEKLFF; cdr3_nt: TGTGCCAGCAGCCCCTTTATGGCAACTAATGAAAAACTGTTTTTT
v_call: TRBV1; d_call: -; clone_size: -; j_call: TRBJ1-2; cdr3_length: 13; cdr3_aa: CASSQDLAGRYTF; cdr3_nt: TGCGCCAGCAGCCAAGATTTGGCAGGTCGCTACACCTTC
v_call: TRBV6-8; d_call: -; clone_size: -; j_call: TRBJ2-3; cdr3_length: 13; cdr3_aa: CASAGRFPDTQYF; cdr3_nt: TGTGCCAGCGCTGGGCGTTTCCCAGATACGCAGTATTTT
v_call: TRBV11-3; d_call: TRBD1; clone_size: few; j_call: TRBJ2-2; cdr3_length: 14; cdr3_aa: CASSSSTGGWELFF; cdr3_nt: TGTGCCAGCAGCTCCTCGACAGGGGGGTGGGAGCTGTTTTTT
v_call: TRBV5-1; d_call: TRBD2; clone_size: -; j_call: TRBJ2-2; cdr3_length: 16; cdr3_aa: CASSPIAGGSSGELFF; cdr3_nt: TGCGCCAGCAGCCCCATAGCGGGAGGATCTTCCGGGGAGCTGTTTTTT
v_call: TRBV11-3; d_call: -; clone_size: -; j_call: TRBJ2-3; cdr3_length: 19; cdr3_aa: CASKTGEPRDPVGTDTQYF; cdr3_nt: TGTGCCAGCAAGACGGGGGAACCTCGGGACCCCGTCGGCACAGATACGCAGTATTTT